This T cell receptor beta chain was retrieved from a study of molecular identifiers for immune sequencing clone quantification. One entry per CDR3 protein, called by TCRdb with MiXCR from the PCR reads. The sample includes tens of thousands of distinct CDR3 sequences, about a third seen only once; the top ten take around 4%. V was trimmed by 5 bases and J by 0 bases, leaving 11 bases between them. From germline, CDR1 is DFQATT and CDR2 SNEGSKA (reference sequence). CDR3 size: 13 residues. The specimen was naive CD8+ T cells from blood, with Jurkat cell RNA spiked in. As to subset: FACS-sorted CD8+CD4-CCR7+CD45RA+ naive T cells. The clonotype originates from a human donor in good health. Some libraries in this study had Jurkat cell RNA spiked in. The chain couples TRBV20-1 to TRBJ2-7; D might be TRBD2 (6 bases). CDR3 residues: CSADASDSYEQYF. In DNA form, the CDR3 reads TGCAGTGCTGACGCTAGCGACTCCTACGAGCAGTACTTC.